The rows below give T cell receptor beta chains drawn from one sample of a study of blood T cell repertoires in COVID-19. The protocol was immunoSEQ multiplex PCR, while the TCRdb copy is restricted to in-frame clones and leaves out a portion. The sample has 270,000 or so clones; approximately 90% are singletons. Sequencing was performed on PBMCs or T cells enriched from blood (not recorded which). The receptors were gathered from a man in his forties who had been exposed to COVID-19. The CDR3 runs from the conserved cysteine through the conserved F or W. The D gene is left open where the match is weak. The size of a clone is reported for some rows only, either as once, few or many, or as a class for expanded clones.

d_gene	abundance	v_gene	j_gene	CDR3nt	CDR3aa
TRBD2	-	TRBV5-5	TRBJ2-1	TGTGCCAGCAGCTTTTCGGGAGGGAGCTCCTACAATGAGCAGTTCTTC	CASSFSGGSSYNEQFF
-	-	TRBV11-1	TRBJ2-6	TGTGCCAGCAGCTTAGCTGGGACTGAGTATGACTCTGGGGCCAACGTCCTGACTTTC	CASSLAGTEYDSGANVLTF
TRBD1	-	TRBV19	TRBJ1-3	TGTGCCAGTACCCCAGGGACAGCAGGAAACACCATATATTTT	CASTPGTAGNTIYF
TRBD2	-	TRBV29-1	TRBJ2-1	TGCAGCGTTGGTCAGCGGGGGAATGAGCAGTTCTTC	CSVGQRGNEQFF
TRBD1	-	TRBV4-3	TRBJ1-3	TGCGCCAGCAGCCAAGCTACGGGACAGGGAGGAAACACCATATATTTT	CASSQATGQGGNTIYF
TRBD2	-	TRBV28	TRBJ2-3	TGTGCCAGCCACCCCGCCGGGGGGGGCACAGATACGCAGTATTTT	CASHPAGGGTDTQYF
-	-	TRBV3-1/TRBV3-2	TRBJ2-7	TGTGCCAGCAGTCCAGGGTACGAGCAGTACTTC	CASSPGYEQYF
-	-	TRBV7-2	TRBJ2-7	TGTGCCAGCAGCTCCTCGGGTTTCTACGAGCAGTACTTC	CASSSSGFYEQYF
-	-	TRBV4-1	TRBJ2-1	TGCGCCAGCAGCTACGGTTTTGGAGGGCACAATGAGCAGTTCTTC	CASSYGFGGHNEQFF
TRBD1	-	TRBV11-2	TRBJ2-1	TGTGCCAGCAGCATCCGGGACAGGGACTACAATGAGCAGTTCTTC	CASSIRDRDYNEQFF
-	-	TRBV28	TRBJ1-1	TGTGCCAGCAGTCCTCAGGGAGGAGAGAACACTGAAGCTTTCTTT	CASSPQGGENTEAFF
TRBD1	once	TRBV2	TRBJ1-6	TGTGCCAGCAGTTCACGACAGGGGGCATACTCACCCCTCCACTTT	CASSSRQGAYSPLHF
TRBD2	-	TRBV20-1	TRBJ2-3	TGCAGTGCTAGTCACCCACTAGCGGGAGCCACAGATACGCAGTATTTT	CSASHPLAGATDTQYF
-	-	TRBV20-1	TRBJ1-2	TGCAGTGCTAGAGCCCGGTATGGCTACACCTTC	CSARARYGYTF
TRBD1	-	TRBV20-1	TRBJ1-5	TGCAGTGCTAGTGGGACAGGGGGTCAGCGCCAGCATTTT	CSASGTGGQRQHF
-	-	TRBV18	TRBJ2-5	TGTGCCAGCTCGAGCGGCGGAGAAGAGACCCAGTACTTC	CASSSGGEETQYF
TRBD1	-	TRBV10-3	TRBJ1-1	TGTGCCATCATAATAAGGTGGACAGGAGAAGCTTTCTTT	CAIIIRWTGEAFF
-	-	TRBV19	TRBJ2-7	TGTGCCAGTAGCCCCCGGTCGACCTACGAGCAGTACTTC	CASSPRSTYEQYF